The 29 T cell receptor beta chains reported below all come from one sample, sequenced in a study of regulatory T cells in long-lasting Graves disease. Arm-PCR with iRepertoire HTBI primers amplified the CDR3 regions for these TCR beta libraries. TCRdb passed the multiplex PCR reads through MiXCR, listing each CDR3 protein once. Of 400,000 to 450,000 distinct CDR3 sequences listed, about a quarter are singletons. Time point: persistent/refractory GD, antithyroid drugs over 5 years with positive TRAb. PBMCs were the source of the RNA used for TCR sequencing. The sequenced sample was peripheral blood mononuclear cells (PBMCs), obtained when the disease was refractory, from a patient treated with antithyroid drugs. The receptor source for this set is a female donor with Graves disease.

The gene calls are TRBV9 and TRBJ2-2, with D tentatively TRBD2 (6 bases). V was trimmed by 3 bases and J by 0 bases, leaving 15 bases between them. CDR1 and CDR2 from the germline V gene are SGDLS and YYNGEE. The CDR3 length is 17 residues. CDR3 bases: TGTGCCAGCAGCGCACCCAACGTAGCGGCGAACACCGGGGAGCTGTTTTTT. Translating it yields CASSAPNVAANTGELFF.

This clonotype was counted only a few times. This sequence joins TRBV5-1 and TRBJ1-2; tentative D call: TRBD1 (6 bases). The CDR3 runs to 14 residues. From germline, CDR1 is SGHRS and CDR2 YFSETQ. Deletions cut 4 bases from V and 8 bases from J, with 18 bases between. The DNA of the CDR3 is TGCGCCAGCAGCCCCGAAGGGGGTTTGGGAGGCTACACCTTC. Encoded protein: CASSPEGGLGGYTF.

The chain carries TRBV9 and TRBJ2-1, with 9 bases matching TRBD1. The CDR3 has 16 amino acids. V gave up 4 bases and J gave up 5 bases; unmatched junction bases: 10. In germline, CDR1 is SGDLS, CDR2 YYNGEE. CDR3: CASSPPGQGVNNEQFF. CDR3 in DNA: TGTGCCAGCAGCCCCCCGGGACAGGGTGTGAACAATGAGCAGTTCTTC. Filled out from reference TRBV9 and TRBJ2-1, the complete variable domain reads DSGVTQTPKHLITATGQRVTLRCSPRSGDLSVYWYQQSLDQGLQFLIQYYNGEERAKGNILERFSAQQFPDLHSELNLSSLELGDSALYFCASSPPGQGVNNEQFFGPGTRLTVL.

This clonotype appeared many times. This rearrangement joins TRBV30 to TRBJ1-5; D call uncertain. V lost 3 bases and J 4 bases, leaving 13 bases between the germline ends. The germline gives CDR1 GTSNPN, CDR2 SVGIG (reference sequence). The CDR3 contains 14 residues. The DNA for the CDR3 is TGTGCCTGGAGCGGATTAACACCTAATCAGCCCCAGCATTTT. This translates into CAWSGLTPNQPQHF.

The rearrangement uses TRBV18 and TRBJ1-1; no definite D call. CDR1 is KGHSH and CDR2 is LQKENI in the germline V gene. There are 14 residues in the CDR3. The V gene lost 8 bases and the J gene lost 0 bases, with 13 bases spanning the gap. CDR3 residues: CASLQDLMNTEAFF. The DNA of the CDR3 is TGTGCCAGCCTACAAGATCTAATGAACACTGAAGCTTTCTTT.

The table lists this clonotype with many counts. V is TRBV7-9 and J is TRBJ1-1, with D possibly being TRBD1 (5 bases). Germline assignment: CDR1 SEHNR and CDR2 FQNEAQ (reference sequence). There are 15 residues in the CDR3. With 4 bases removed from V and 5 bases from J, the gap between germline ends came to 17 bases. CDR3 in DNA: TGTGCCAGCAGCTCGAGGGCGGGAGGACAAACTGAAGCTTTCTTT. Translating gives CASSSRAGGQTEAFF.

This clonotype showed up many times. V and J are TRBV20-1 and TRBJ2-5, with 8 bases fitting TRBD1. Germline V gene lookup returns CDR1 DFQATT and CDR2 SNEGSKA (reference sequence). Unmatched junction bases numbered 9, after V lost 1 base and J lost 8 bases. This CDR3 is 14 amino acids long. CDR3 coding DNA: TGCAGTGCTAGAGGCCAGGGGGCTTGGAACACCCAGTACTTC. It translates to CSARGQGAWNTQYF.

This clonotype was seen a handful of times. This rearrangement joins TRBV20-1 to TRBJ2-2; D not resolved. The CDR3 length is 14 residues. Germline CDR1 and CDR2: DFQATT and SNEGSKA (reference sequence). The V gene lost 6 bases and the J gene lost 0 bases, with 11 bases spanning the gap. The CDR3 is CSAHLLANTGELFF. As DNA, the CDR3 is TGCAGTGCCCACCTGCTTGCGAACACCGGGGAGCTGTTTTTT.

This clonotype was seen more than once but under ten times. The genes are TRBV20-1 and TRBJ1-1, with a tentative D call TRBD1 (6 bases). The CDR3 extends over 14 amino acids. From germline, CDR1 is DFQATT and CDR2 SNEGSKA (reference sequence). V lost 3 bases, J lost 5 bases, and 16 bases lay in between. The DNA of the CDR3 is TGCAGTGCTAGGGATCAACAGGGTGGGACTGAAGCTTTCTTT. Its protein is CSARDQQGGTEAFF.

This clonotype was counted many times. The V gene is TRBV6-5, the J gene TRBJ1-5; 9 bases are shared with TRBD1. The CDR3 length is 18 residues. V gave up 0 bases and J gave up 2 bases; unmatched junction bases: 8. Germline V CDR1 and CDR2: MNHEY, SVGAGI. CDR3 in amino acids: CASSYSPRDRAGNQPQHF. The CDR3, as DNA: TGTGCCAGCAGTTACTCCCCTAGGGACAGGGCTGGCAATCAGCCCCAGCATTTT.

This clonotype was found many times. This chain uses TRBV20-1 with TRBJ2-7; 8 nucleotides line up with TRBD2. V was clipped by 6 bases and J by 3 bases; unmatched bases: 10. This CDR3 spans 14 amino acids. The V gene's germline CDR1 is DFQATT and CDR2 SNEGSKA (reference sequence). For the CDR3, the DNA is TGCAGTGCAATCTACGGGACTAGGCGCTACGAGCAGTACTTC. Protein sequence: CSAIYGTRRYEQYF.

The chain has TRBV6-1 and TRBJ2-7; TRBD2 aligns across 9 bases. Germline CDR1 and CDR2: MNHNS and SASEGT. This CDR3 is 13 amino acids long. The V and J ends lost 6 bases and 2 bases, in that order; junction bases with no gene match: 2. The CDR3 region is CASRAGGTYEQYF. The CDR3 region has the DNA TGTGCCAGCAGAGCGGGAGGCACCTACGAGCAGTACTTC.

In this sample, this clonotype turned up a few times. The gene calls are TRBV5-4 and TRBJ2-2, with TRBD1 matching over 9 bases. V gave up 4 bases and J gave up 3 bases; unmatched junction bases: 4. In germline, CDR1 is SGHNT, CDR2 YYREEE (reference sequence). The CDR3 is made up of 15 amino acids. In DNA form, the CDR3 reads TGTGCCAGCAGCACACAGGGGGCTGACACCGGGGAGCTGTTTTTT. It encodes CASSTQGADTGELFF.

The J gene is TRBJ2-3, the V gene TRBV20-1; unclear D gene. The V end was cut by 1 base, the J end by 1 base, with 6 bases between. This CDR3 contains 13 residues. CDR1 DFQATT and CDR2 SNEGSKA come from the germline V gene (reference sequence). CDR3 DNA: TGCAGTGCTAGAGGGAGCGGCACAGATACGCAGTATTTT. Translation: CSARGSGTDTQYF.

This clonotype appeared a few times. The gene calls are TRBV6-1 and TRBJ1-2; tentatively, D is TRBD1 (5 bases). The germline V gene has CDR1 MNHNS and CDR2 SASEGT. V was pared by 6 bases and J by 3 bases, with 14 bases between. The CDR3 totals 14 residues. The CDR3 sequence is CASSPAGGHYGYTF. CDR3 DNA sequence: TGTGCCAGCAGCCCTGCCGGGGGACACTATGGCTACACCTTC.

The rearrangement links TRBV15 to TRBJ1-1; tentative D call: TRBD1 (6 bases). The CDR3 runs to 15 residues. CDR1 is LNHNV, CDR2 YYDKDF, per germline (reference sequence). V was shortened by 6 bases and J by 0 bases, with 14 bases between the two germline ends. This CDR3 is CATRLLGAMNTEAFF. The CDR3, as DNA: TGTGCCACCAGGCTCCTGGGGGCTATGAACACTGAAGCTTTCTTT.

This clonotype was found once. The chain links TRBV10-3 to TRBJ2-4; D possibly matches TRBD1 or TRBD2 (5 bases each). The CDR3 extends over 16 amino acids. Trimming pared 0 bases from V and 3 bases from J, leaving 12 bases between. Germline CDR1 reads ENHRY; CDR2 reads SYGVKD. The CDR3 reads CAISESGDGHKNIQYF. CDR3 coding DNA: TGTGCCATCAGTGAGTCGGGGGACGGTCACAAAAACATTCAGTACTTC.

The sample holds a few counts of this clonotype. V and J are TRBV27 and TRBJ2-1; 9 bases align to TRBD2. Per the germline V gene, CDR1 is MNHEY and CDR2 is SMNVEV (reference sequence). The CDR3 covers 18 residues. V lost 5 bases and J lost 0; bases outside the gene matches: 11. The DNA of the CDR3 is TGTGCCAGCAGTACCACCTTCATAGCGGGAGTCTCCTACAATGAGCAGTTCTTC. It yields the protein CASSTTFIAGVSYNEQFF.

The chain combines TRBV2 with TRBJ2-3; a weak D match, TRBD2 (5 bases). V gave up 7 bases and J gave up 4 bases, with 9 bases separating them. Germline V gene data show CDR1 as SNHLY and CDR2 as FYNNEI. CDR3 length equals 12 residues. The CDR3 here is CASIGSADTQYF. The CDR3 DNA follows: TGTGCCAGCATTGGGAGCGCAGATACGCAGTATTTT.

The chain links TRBV24-1 to TRBJ2-2; a possible D gene is TRBD1 (6 bases). CDR3 size: 16 residues. V lost 4 bases, J lost 7 bases, and 18 bases lay in between. Germline values: CDR1 KGHDR, CDR2 SFDVKD. The CDR3 DNA is TGTGCCACCAGTGACCGAAATAACCCAGGGGTCGGGGAGCTGTTTTTT. This encodes CATSDRNNPGVGELFF.

This chain uses TRBV7-9 with TRBJ1-1; D not certain. Looked up from germline, CDR1 is SEHNR and CDR2 is FQNEAQ (reference sequence). There are 15 residues in the CDR3. Trimming removed 0 bases at V and 0 bases at J, with 8 bases between. The CDR3 DNA reads as TGTGCCAGCAGCTTAGCGCAGCGGGTGAACACTGAAGCTTTCTTT. Its protein is CASSLAQRVNTEAFF.

Only a few counts were recorded for this clonotype. The rearrangement joins TRBV7-8 to TRBJ1-2, with a possible D match to TRBD1 (5 bases). Trimming pared 4 bases from V and 8 bases from J, leaving 14 bases between. CDR1 and CDR2 (germline): SGHVS, FQNEAQ. The CDR3 runs to 13 residues. CDR3 region: CASSSTGLDGYTF. The CDR3 DNA sequence: TGTGCCAGCAGCTCTACAGGTTTGGACGGCTACACCTTC.

This clonotype was counted a few times. The J gene is TRBJ2-7, the V gene TRBV6-5; 10 nucleotides match TRBD1. V lost 2 bases and J lost 5; bases outside the gene matches: 9. The CDR3 is made up of 16 amino acids. The V gene's germline CDR1 is MNHEY and CDR2 SVGAGI. This CDR3 is CASSYQPGQGRHEQYF. Here the CDR3 DNA reads TGTGCCAGCAGTTACCAACCGGGACAGGGGCGGCACGAGCAGTACTTC.

V and J are TRBV6-5 and TRBJ2-7, with TRBD2 matching over 7 bases. Unmatched junction bases numbered 9, after V lost 1 base and J lost 3 bases. The CDR3 totals 16 residues. The germline V gene has CDR1 MNHEY and CDR2 SVGAGI. As DNA, the CDR3 is TGTGCCAGCAGTTACTTCAGCGGGAACAGTTTCTACGAGCAGTACTTC. It specifies CASSYFSGNSFYEQYF.

The chain is built from TRBV7-6 and TRBJ1-1, with D possibly being TRBD1 (5 bases). Looked up from germline, CDR1 is SGHVS and CDR2 is FNYEAQ. CDR3 length equals 13 residues. With 5 bases removed from V and 7 bases from J, the gap between germline ends came to 14 bases. In DNA form, the CDR3 reads TGTGCCAGCAGCCCCTCGGGGGGGTTTGAAGCTTTCTTT. It yields the protein CASSPSGGFEAFF.

There are a few counts of this clonotype. The chain employs TRBV28 and TRBJ2-7; TRBD1 might be the D (6 bases). The length of the CDR3 is 14 residues. Germline CDR1 MDHEN, CDR2 SYDVKM. The V end was cut by 6 bases, the J end by 0 bases, with 12 bases between. In nucleotides, the CDR3 is TGTGCCAGCAGGACAGGACTGTTCTCCTACGAGCAGTACTTC. Translating it yields CASRTGLFSYEQYF.

This clonotype occurred a few times. V gene TRBV6-1 combines with J gene TRBJ2-7; 7 nucleotides match TRBD1. Unmatched junction bases numbered 10, after V lost 5 bases and J lost 6 bases. The CDR3 sequence is 14 residues long. Germline CDR1 and CDR2: MNHNS and SASEGT. The CDR3 region has the DNA TGTGCCAGCAGTCAACAGGGGCGAGCGAGCGAGCAGTACTTC. This sequence encodes CASSQQGRASEQYF.

The chain employs TRBV27 and TRBJ2-2; 9 positions agree with TRBD1. CDR3 size: 16 residues. Germline V gene data show CDR1 as MNHEY and CDR2 as SMNVEV (reference sequence). The junction had 8 bases not matched to a gene; V was cut back by 4 bases and J by 5 bases. This CDR3 reads CASSSSGTGLTGELFF. For the CDR3, the DNA is TGTGCCAGCAGTTCCTCCGGGACAGGGTTAACCGGGGAGCTGTTTTTT.

In this sample, this clonotype turned up once. This sequence joins TRBV4-3 and TRBJ2-3; D is possibly TRBD2 (6 bases). Germline-derived CDR1 and CDR2 are LGHNA and YSLEER. V dropped 2 bases and J dropped 6 bases, with 12 bases sitting between them. This CDR3 comprises 14 residues. CDR3 in DNA: TGCGCCAGCAGCCAAAGACTAGGGACCGATACGCAGTATTTT. It is translated as CASSQRLGTDTQYF.